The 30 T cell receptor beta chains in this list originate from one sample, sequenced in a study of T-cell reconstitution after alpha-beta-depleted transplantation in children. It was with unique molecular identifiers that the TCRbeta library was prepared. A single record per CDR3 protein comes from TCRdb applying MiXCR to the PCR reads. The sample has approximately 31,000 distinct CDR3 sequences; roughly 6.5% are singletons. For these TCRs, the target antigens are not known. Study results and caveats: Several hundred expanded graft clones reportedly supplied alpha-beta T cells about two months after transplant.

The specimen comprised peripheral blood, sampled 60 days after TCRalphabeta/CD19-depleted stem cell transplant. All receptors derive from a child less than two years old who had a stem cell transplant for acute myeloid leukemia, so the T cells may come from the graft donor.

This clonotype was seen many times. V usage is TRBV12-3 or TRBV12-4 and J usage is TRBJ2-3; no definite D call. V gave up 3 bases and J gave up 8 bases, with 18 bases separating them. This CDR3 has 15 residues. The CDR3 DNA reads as TGTGCCAGCAGTTTTTCCCCTCGTCAGAACGGTACGCAGTATTTT. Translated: CASSFSPRQNGTQYF.

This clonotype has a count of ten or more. CDR3 DNA: TGTGCCAGCAGCCCACGGACAGGGGTTAACTATGGCTACACCTTC. This sequence encodes CASSPRTGVNYGYTF. The gene calls are TRBV14 and TRBJ1-2, with 9 nucleotides matching TRBD1. The CDR3 totals 15 residues. The ends lost 4 bases at V and 1 base at J; junction bases unmatched: 4. Germline CDR1 is SGHDN and CDR2 is FVKESK.

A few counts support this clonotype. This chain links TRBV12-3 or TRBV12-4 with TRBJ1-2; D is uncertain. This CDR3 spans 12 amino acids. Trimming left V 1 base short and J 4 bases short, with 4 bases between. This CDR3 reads CASSLGFYGYTF. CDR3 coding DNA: TGTGCCAGCAGTTTAGGGTTCTATGGCTACACCTTC.

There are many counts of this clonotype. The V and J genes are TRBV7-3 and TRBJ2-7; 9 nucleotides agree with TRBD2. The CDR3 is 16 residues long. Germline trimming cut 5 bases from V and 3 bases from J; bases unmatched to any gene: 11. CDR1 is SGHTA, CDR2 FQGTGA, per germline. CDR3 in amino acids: CASSPIGLAPIYEQYF. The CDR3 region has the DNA TGTGCCAGCAGCCCTATCGGACTAGCGCCTATCTACGAGCAGTACTTC.

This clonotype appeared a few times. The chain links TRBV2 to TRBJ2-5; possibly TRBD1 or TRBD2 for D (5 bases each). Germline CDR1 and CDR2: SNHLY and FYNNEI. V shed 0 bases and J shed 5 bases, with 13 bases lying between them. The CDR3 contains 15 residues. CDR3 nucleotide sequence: TGTGCCAGCAGTGAAGCGAGGCAGGGAGTGGAGACCCAGTACTTC. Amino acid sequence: CASSEARQGVETQYF.

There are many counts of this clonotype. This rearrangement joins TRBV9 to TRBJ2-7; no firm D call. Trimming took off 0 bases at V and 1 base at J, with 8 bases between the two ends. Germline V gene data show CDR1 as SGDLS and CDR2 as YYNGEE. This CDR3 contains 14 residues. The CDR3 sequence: CASSVGASSYEQYF. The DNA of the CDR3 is TGTGCCAGCAGCGTAGGGGCCAGTTCCTACGAGCAGTACTTC.

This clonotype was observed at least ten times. CDR3: CSVVRLSTDTQYF. DNA for the CDR3: TGCAGCGTTGTACGGCTTAGCACAGATACGCAGTATTTT. The J gene is TRBJ2-3, the V gene TRBV29-1; the D is unclear. The V end lost 4 bases, the J end lost 0 bases, and 8 bases lay between the germline ends. The CDR3 covers 13 residues. Germline assignment: CDR1 SQVTM and CDR2 ANQGSEA.

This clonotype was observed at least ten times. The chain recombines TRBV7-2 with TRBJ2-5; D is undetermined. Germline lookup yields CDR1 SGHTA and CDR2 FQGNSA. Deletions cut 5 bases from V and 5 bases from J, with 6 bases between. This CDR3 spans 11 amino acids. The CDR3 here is CASSPGETQYF. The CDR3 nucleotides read TGTGCCAGCAGCCCCGGGGAGACCCAGTACTTC.

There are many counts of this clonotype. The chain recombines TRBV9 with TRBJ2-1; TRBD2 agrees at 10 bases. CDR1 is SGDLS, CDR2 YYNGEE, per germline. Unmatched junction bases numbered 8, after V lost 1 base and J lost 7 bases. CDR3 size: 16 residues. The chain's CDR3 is CASSVWASGSGNEQFF. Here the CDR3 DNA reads TGTGCCAGCAGCGTATGGGCTAGCGGGAGTGGGAATGAGCAGTTCTTC.

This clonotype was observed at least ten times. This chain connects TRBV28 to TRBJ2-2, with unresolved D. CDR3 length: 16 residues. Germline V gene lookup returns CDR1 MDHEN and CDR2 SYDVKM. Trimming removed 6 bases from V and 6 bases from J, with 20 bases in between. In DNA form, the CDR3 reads TGTGCCAGCAGCTTCACGAATATAGGAAGCGCCGGGGAGCTGTTTTTT. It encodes CASSFTNIGSAGELFF.

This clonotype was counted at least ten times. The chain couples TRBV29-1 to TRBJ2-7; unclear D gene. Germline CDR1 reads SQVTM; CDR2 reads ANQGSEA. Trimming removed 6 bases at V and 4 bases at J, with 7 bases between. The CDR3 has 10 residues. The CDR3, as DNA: TGCAGCGTAACGGATTACGAGCAGTACTTC. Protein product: CSVTDYEQYF.

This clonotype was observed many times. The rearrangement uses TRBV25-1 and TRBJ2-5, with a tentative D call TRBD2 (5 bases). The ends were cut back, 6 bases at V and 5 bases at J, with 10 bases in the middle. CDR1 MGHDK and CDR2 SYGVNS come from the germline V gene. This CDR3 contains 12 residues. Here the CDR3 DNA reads TGTGCCAGCAGAGAGGGTAGGGAGACCCAGTACTTC. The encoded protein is CASREGRETQYF.

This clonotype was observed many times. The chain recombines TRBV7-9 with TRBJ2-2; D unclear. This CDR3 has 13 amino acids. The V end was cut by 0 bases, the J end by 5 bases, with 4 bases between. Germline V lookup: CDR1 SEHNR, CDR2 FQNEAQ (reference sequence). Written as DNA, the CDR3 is TGTGCCAGCAGCTTAGCAGGGACCGGGGAGCTGTTTTTT. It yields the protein CASSLAGTGELFF.

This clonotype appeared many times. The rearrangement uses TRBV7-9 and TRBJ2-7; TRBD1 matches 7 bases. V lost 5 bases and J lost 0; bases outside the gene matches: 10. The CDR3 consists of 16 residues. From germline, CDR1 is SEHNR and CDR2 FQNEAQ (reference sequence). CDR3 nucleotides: TGTGCCAGCAGCCACTCCTGGGACAGTCTCTCCTACGAGCAGTACTTC. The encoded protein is CASSHSWDSLSYEQYF.

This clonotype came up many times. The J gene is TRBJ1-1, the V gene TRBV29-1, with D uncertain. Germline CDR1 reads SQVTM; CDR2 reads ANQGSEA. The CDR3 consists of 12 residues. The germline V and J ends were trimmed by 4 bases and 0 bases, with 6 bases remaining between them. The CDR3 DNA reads TGCAGCGTTGGTCGGGTGAACACTGAAGCTTTCTTT. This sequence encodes CSVGRVNTEAFF.

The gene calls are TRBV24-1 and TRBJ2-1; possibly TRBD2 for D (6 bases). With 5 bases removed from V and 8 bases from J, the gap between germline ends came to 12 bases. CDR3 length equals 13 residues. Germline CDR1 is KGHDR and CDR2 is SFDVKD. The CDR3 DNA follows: TGTGCCACCAGTGGGGCGGGAAACTATGAGCAGTTCTTC. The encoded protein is CATSGAGNYEQFF.

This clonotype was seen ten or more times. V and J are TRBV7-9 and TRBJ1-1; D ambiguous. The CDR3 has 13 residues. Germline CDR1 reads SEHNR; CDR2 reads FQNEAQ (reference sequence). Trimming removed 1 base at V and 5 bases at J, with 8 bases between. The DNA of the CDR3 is TGTGCCAGCAGCTTAGGTGGGAAAACTGAAGCTTTCTTT. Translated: CASSLGGKTEAFF.

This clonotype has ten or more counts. DNA of the CDR3: TGCGCCAGCAGCCAAGATGGGGTAGGGACTAGTAGGGTGGAGACCCAGTACTTC. Translated, it gives CASSQDGVGTSRVETQYF. The rearrangement uses TRBV4-3 and TRBJ2-5; 8 bases line up with TRBD2. The germline gives CDR1 LGHNA, CDR2 YSLEER. The CDR3 runs 18 residues. The junction had 14 bases not matched to a gene; V was cut back by 0 bases and J by 5 bases.

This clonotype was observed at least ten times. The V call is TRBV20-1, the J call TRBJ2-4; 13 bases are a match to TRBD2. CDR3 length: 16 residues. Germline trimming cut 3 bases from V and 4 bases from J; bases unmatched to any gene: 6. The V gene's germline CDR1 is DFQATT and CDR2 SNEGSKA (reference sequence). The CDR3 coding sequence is TGCAGTGCTAGGAAGGGACTAGCGGGAACAAAAAACATTCAGTACTTC. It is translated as CSARKGLAGTKNIQYF.

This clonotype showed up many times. The DNA for the CDR3 is TGCGCCAGCAGTCGGCGCCGGGCAGCCCACATCTACAATGAGCAGTTCTTC. Its translation is CASSRRRAAHIYNEQFF. The J gene is TRBJ2-1, the V gene TRBV23-1; no clear D. TRBV23-1 is known as an ORF, though its function is uncertain. The germline V and J ends were trimmed by 4 bases and 3 bases, with 19 bases remaining between them. The CDR3 totals 17 residues.

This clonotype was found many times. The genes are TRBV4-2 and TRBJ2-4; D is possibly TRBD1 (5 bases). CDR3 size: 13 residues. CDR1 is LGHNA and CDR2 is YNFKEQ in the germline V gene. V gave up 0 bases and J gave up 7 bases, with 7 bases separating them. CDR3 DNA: TGTGCCAGCAGCCAAGATGGGGCGAACATTCAGTACTTC. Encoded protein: CASSQDGANIQYF.

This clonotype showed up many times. The CDR3 nucleotides are TGTGCCAGCAGCCGGACAGGGTCCCGGGATGAGCAGTTCTTC. Translated, it gives CASSRTGSRDEQFF. The chain combines TRBV11-2 with TRBJ2-1; 8 positions agree with TRBD1. The V gene end was trimmed by 5 bases and the J gene end by 8 bases; junction bases not matched to a gene: 8. The CDR3 has 14 amino acids. Per the germline V gene, CDR1 is SGHAT and CDR2 is FQNNGV.

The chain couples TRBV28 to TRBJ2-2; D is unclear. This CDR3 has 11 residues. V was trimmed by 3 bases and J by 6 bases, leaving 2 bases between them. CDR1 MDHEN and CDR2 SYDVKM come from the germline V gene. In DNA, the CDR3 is TGTGCCAGCAGTTTGTCCGGGGAGCTGTTTTTT. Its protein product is CASSLSGELFF.

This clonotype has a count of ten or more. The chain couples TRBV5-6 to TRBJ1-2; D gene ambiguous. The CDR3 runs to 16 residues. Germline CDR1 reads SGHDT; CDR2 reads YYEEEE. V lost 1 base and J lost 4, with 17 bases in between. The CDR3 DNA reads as TGTGCCAGCAGCTTGCGGCAGGCGCTAATATTCTATGGCTACACCTTC. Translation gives CASSLRQALIFYGYTF. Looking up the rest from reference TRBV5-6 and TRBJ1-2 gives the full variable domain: DAGVTQSPTHLIKTRGQQVTLRCSPKSGHDTVSWYQQALGQGPQFIFQYYEEEERQRGNFPDRFSGHQFPNYSSELNVNALLLGDSALYLCASSLRQALIFYGYTFGSGTRLTVV.

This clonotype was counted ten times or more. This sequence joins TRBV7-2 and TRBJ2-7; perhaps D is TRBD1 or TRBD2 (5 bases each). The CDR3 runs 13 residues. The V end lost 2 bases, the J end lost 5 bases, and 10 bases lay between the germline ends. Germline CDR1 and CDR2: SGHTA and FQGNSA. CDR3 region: CASSLWGRDEQYF. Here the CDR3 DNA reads TGTGCCAGCAGCTTATGGGGACGGGACGAGCAGTACTTC.

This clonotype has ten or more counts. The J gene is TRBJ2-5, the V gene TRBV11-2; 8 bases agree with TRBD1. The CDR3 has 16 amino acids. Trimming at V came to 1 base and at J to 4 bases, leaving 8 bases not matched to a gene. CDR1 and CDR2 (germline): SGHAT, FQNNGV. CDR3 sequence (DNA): TGTGCCAGCAGCTTAGGGACAGGGCTGGGAGGAGAGACCCAGTACTTC. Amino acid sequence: CASSLGTGLGGETQYF.

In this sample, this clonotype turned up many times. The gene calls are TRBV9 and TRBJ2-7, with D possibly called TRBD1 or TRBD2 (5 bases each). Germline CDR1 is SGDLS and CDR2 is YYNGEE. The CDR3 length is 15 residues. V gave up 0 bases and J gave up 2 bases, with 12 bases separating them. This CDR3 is CASSVGWDAAYEQYF. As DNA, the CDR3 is TGTGCCAGCAGCGTAGGGTGGGACGCTGCCTACGAGCAGTACTTC.

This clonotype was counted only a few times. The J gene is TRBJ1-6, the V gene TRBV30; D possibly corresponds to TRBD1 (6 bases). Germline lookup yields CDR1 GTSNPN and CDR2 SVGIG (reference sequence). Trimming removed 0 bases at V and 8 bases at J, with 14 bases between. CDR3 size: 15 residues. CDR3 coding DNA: TGTGCCTGGAGTGTTCTGGGGGGACAATATTCACCCCTCCACTTT. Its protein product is CAWSVLGGQYSPLHF.

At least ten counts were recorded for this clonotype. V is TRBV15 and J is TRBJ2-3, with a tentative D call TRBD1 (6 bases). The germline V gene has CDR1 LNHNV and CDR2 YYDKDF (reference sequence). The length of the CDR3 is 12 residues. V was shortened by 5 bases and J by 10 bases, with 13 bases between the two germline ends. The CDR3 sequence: CATSLAGAAQYF. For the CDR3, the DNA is TGTGCCACCAGCCTCGCAGGGGCTGCGCAGTATTTT.

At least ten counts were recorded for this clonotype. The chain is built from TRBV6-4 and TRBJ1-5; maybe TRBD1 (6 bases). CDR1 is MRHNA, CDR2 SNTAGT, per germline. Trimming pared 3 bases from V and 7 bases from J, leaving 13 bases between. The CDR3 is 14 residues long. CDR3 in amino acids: CASSERDTGQPQHF. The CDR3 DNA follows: TGTGCCAGCAGTGAAAGGGACACAGGACAGCCCCAGCATTTT.